The clone carrying this T cell receptor (beta chain) appeared a few times. Its target is unknown. An approximately six-day coculture at 37°C was performed with the mixed lymphocyte reaction cells. The study labelled responder PBMCs with CFSE and stimulator PBMCs with Violet Dye, then mixed them 1:1. This record comes from a study of siplizumab effects on memory and regulatory T cells. Study observations and caveats: Sequences below about 10^-5 frequency were poorly captured, and few alloreactive clones mapped to unstimulated subsets. In unstimulated cells, naive T cells appeared more diverse than memory T cells and seemed major alloresponse contributors.

Measured with immunoSEQ multiplex PCR; TCRdb has only the in-frame clones, and not every one. This repertoire shows more than 12,000 clones, about 43% found once; its top ten account for roughly 7.8%. Germline V gene sequence: CDR1 LNHDA, CDR2 SQIVND (reference sequence). This CDR3 has 14 residues. Trimming took 6 bases from V and 3 from J, leaving 14 bases between them. Sequencing was carried out using CFSE-low (dividing) CD4+ T cells sorted from an allogeneic mixed lymphocyte reaction. The source is a human donor in good health; the cells came from an allogeneic mixed lymphocyte reaction. Some clones in this sample may be carry-over from other donors' samples. The gene calls are TRBV19 and TRBJ1-2, with D possibly TRBD1 on 6 matching bases. The CDR3 spells CASSRDTYYYGYTF. The CDR3 nucleotides read TGTGCCAGTAGCCGGGACACCTATTACTATGGCTACACCTTC.